This TCR beta chain was documented in a study of blood T cells in healthy people across ages. Notes on the study in general: Aged donors had fewer naive CD4+ cells and lower diversity than long-lived donors.

Donors each provided about 10 milliliters of peripheral blood. Total RNA amounts of at least 5.5 micrograms were extracted per sample. The CDR3 length is 15 residues. CDR1 is SGHTA, CDR2 FQGNSA, per germline. V was clipped by 6 bases and J by 5 bases; unmatched bases: 11. The use of a sample-barcoded 5' primer and a J-beta primer mix characterized a second PCR of about 7 to 12 cycles. TCRdb re-analysed the 5' RACE reads in MiXCR, keeping a single row per CDR3 protein. Of about 730,000 distinct CDR3 sequences listed, roughly two fifths are singletons. Note on this clonotype: Antigen specificity is unknown.

The V gene is TRBV7-2, the J gene TRBJ2-3; 7 nucleotides agree with TRBD2. This clonotype originated in a woman aged 55-70 years in good health. Specimen: blood. The CDR3 sequence is CASRPQSAGVDTQYF. The CDR3 DNA is TGTGCCAGCAGACCCCAATCCGCGGGGGTAGATACGCAGTATTTT.